The next 9 T cell receptor beta chains were all read from a single sample in a study of shared clonotypes between healthy human individuals. Measured with immunoSEQ multiplex PCR; TCRdb has only the in-frame clones, and not every one. The data contain about 2.4 million clones, approximately 94% of them singletons. The sequencing input was naive CD4+ T cells from PBMCs. Subset indicated: CD45RA+ positively selected. Receptor source: a man aged 18-30 years in good health. Some clones in this sample may be carry-over from other donors' samples.

The rearrangement uses TRBV4-1 and TRBJ1-5; D is unclear. Germline CDR1 is MGHRA and CDR2 is YSYEKL. CDR3 length equals 14 residues. Trimming pared 0 bases from V and 9 bases from J, leaving 12 bases between. CDR3 loop: CASSQDSPLGPQHF. CDR3 DNA: TGCGCCAGCAGCCAAGATTCCCCACTTGGGCCCCAGCATTTT.

The gene calls are TRBV5-1 and TRBJ1-2, with no clear D. The length of the CDR3 is 13 residues. V lost 0 bases and J 5 bases, leaving 8 bases between the germline ends. Germline assignment: CDR1 SGHRS and CDR2 YFSETQ. CDR3 nucleotide sequence: TGCGCCAGCAGCTTGGGGGAGGTATATGGCTACACCTTC. Translated, it gives CASSLGEVYGYTF.

The chain combines TRBV28 with TRBJ2-1, with D perhaps TRBD2 (7 bases). Trimming removed 7 bases from V and 4 bases from J, with 17 bases in between. Germline V gene sequence: CDR1 MDHEN, CDR2 SYDVKM. This CDR3 is 15 amino acids long. CDR3 nucleotides: TGTGCCAGCATCGGTCCGCGGGGGCAGTACAATGAGCAGTTCTTC. The encoded protein is CASIGPRGQYNEQFF.

The chain links TRBV9 to TRBJ1-4, with 7 bases matching TRBD1. Germline V CDR1 and CDR2: SGDLS, YYNGEE. There are 14 residues in the CDR3. The ends lost 0 bases at V and 8 bases at J; junction bases unmatched: 4. CDR3 amino acids: CASSVEGASEKLFF. For the CDR3, the DNA is TGTGCCAGCAGCGTAGAGGGGGCGTCGGAAAAACTGTTTTTT.

This clone came up once. The rearrangement joins TRBV27 to TRBJ2-7; a possible D gene is TRBD2 (5 bases). Germline V gene lookup returns CDR1 MNHEY and CDR2 SMNVEV (reference sequence). The CDR3 covers 13 residues. The V end lost 5 bases, the J end lost 7 bases, and 15 bases lay between the germline ends. CDR3: CASSPIGVKEQYF. The CDR3 DNA is TGTGCCAGCAGTCCAATCGGGGTAAAAGAGCAGTACTTC.

The chain is built from TRBV7-9 and TRBJ2-7; tentative D call: TRBD1 (6 bases). This CDR3 contains 13 residues. Trimming took off 0 bases at V and 7 bases at J, with 10 bases between the two ends. The V gene's germline CDR1 is SEHNR and CDR2 FQNEAQ (reference sequence). The CDR3 here is CASSLAQGREQYF. CDR3 DNA sequence: TGTGCCAGCAGCTTAGCGCAGGGGCGGGAGCAGTACTTC.

The V and J genes are TRBV18 and TRBJ2-3; tentative D call: TRBD1 (5 bases). The CDR3 is made up of 15 amino acids. Trimming took off 3 bases at V and 3 bases at J, with 13 bases between the two ends. The V gene's germline CDR1 is KGHSH and CDR2 LQKENI. The CDR3 loop reads CASSPSTDRTDTQYF. As DNA, the CDR3 is TGTGCCAGCTCACCTTCGACAGACAGAACAGATACGCAGTATTTT. Combining the CDR3 with reference TRBV18 and TRBJ2-3 gives the whole variable domain NAGVMQNPRHLVRRRGQEARLRCSPMKGHSHVYWYRQLPEEGLKFMVYLQKENIIDESGMPKERFSAEFPKEGPSILRIQQVVRGDSAAYFCASSPSTDRTDTQYFGPGTRLTVL.

V is TRBV10-3 and J is TRBJ2-5, with D possibly TRBD2 on 6 matching bases. CDR3 length: 13 residues. Germline V lookup: CDR1 ENHRY, CDR2 SYGVKD. V gave up 4 bases and J gave up 3 bases, with 9 bases separating them. The CDR3 reads CAISVGTEETQYF. The CDR3 nucleotides read TGTGCCATCAGTGTAGGGACTGAAGAGACCCAGTACTTC.

This clone appeared a few times. Additional DNA sequences in this sample encode the identical CDR3. The rearrangement uses TRBV18 and TRBJ2-3; no reliable D call. This CDR3 is 12 amino acids long. Between the trimmed V and J ends, which lost 0 bases and 4 bases, there was a span of 2 bases. Germline CDR1 reads KGHSH; CDR2 reads LQKENI. The CDR3 region has the DNA TGTGCCAGCTCACCACCATCAGATACGCAGTATTTT. It specifies CASSPPSDTQYF.